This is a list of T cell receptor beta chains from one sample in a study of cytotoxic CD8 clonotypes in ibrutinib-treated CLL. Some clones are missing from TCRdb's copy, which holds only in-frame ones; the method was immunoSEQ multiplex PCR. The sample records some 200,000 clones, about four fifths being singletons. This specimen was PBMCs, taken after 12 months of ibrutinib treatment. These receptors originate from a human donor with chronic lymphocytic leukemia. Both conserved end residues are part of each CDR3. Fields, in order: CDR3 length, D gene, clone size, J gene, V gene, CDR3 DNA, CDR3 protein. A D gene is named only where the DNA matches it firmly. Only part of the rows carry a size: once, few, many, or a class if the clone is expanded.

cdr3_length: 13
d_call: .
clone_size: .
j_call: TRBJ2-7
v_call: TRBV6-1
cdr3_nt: TGTGCCAGCAGCCGGCCCGGGGGTGTGCAGCAGTACTTC
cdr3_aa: CASSRPGGVQQYF

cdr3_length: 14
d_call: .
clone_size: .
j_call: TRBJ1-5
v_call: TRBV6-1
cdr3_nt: TGTGCCAGCGCCCCCCAGGGTAGCAATCAGCCCCAGCATTTT
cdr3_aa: CASAPQGSNQPQHF

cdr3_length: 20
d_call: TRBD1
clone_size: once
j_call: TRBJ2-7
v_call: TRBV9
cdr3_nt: TGTGCCAGCAGCGTAACCTCAGACCCCAGGGGGGACAGGGCATCGGACGAGCAGTACTTC
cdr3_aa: CASSVTSDPRGDRASDEQYF

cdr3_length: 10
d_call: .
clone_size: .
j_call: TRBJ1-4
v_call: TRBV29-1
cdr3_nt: TGCAGCGCCTCTTTGAGAAAACTGCTTTTT
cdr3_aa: CSASLRKLLF

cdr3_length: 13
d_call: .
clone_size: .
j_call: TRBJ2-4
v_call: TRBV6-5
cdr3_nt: TGTGCCAGCAGGACCCGGACCCTTAACATTCAGTACTTC
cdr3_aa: CASRTRTLNIQYF

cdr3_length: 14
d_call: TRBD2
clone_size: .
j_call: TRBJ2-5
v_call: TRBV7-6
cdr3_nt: TGTGCCAGCAGCTTAATCGCGGGGGGGGAGACCCAGTACTTC
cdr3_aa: CASSLIAGGETQYF

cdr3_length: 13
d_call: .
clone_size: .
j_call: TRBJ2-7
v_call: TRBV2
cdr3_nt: TGTGCCAGCAGTGATGGACGCACCCACCCTCAGTACTTC
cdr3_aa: CASSDGRTHPQYF

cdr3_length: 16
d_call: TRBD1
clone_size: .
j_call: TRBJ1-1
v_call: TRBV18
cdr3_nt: TGTGCCAGCTCACGGACAGGAGTCTACATGAACACTGAAGCTTTCTTT
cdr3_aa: CASSRTGVYMNTEAFF

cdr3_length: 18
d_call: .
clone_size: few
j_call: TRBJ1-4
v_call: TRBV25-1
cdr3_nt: TGTGCCAGCAGTGAACCCTCACCTGGACAGATTTCCTTTGAAAAACTGTTTTTT
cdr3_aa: CASSEPSPGQISFEKLFF

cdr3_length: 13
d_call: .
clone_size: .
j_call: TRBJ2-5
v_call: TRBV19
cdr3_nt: TGTGCCAGTGCTACCGGGTCCCAAGAGACCCAGTACTTC
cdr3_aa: CASATGSQETQYF

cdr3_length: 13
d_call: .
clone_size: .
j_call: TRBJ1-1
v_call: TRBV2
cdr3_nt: TGTGCCAGCAGGAGGATGACGAACACTGAAGCTTTCTTT
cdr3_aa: CASRRMTNTEAFF

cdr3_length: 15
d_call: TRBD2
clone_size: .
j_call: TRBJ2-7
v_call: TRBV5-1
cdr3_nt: TGCGCCAGCAGACACGGACTAGCGGGAGACTACGAGCAGTACTTC
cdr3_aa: CASRHGLAGDYEQYF

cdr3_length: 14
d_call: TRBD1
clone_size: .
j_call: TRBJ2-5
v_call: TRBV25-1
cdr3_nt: TGTGCCAGCAGTTTCCCAGGGACAGGGGAGACCCAGTACTTC
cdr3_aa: CASSFPGTGETQYF

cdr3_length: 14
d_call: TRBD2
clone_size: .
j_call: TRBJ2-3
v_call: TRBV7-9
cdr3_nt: TGTGCCATCTCCGTAGCGGGAGGTACAGATACGCAGTATTTT
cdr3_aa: CAISVAGGTDTQYF

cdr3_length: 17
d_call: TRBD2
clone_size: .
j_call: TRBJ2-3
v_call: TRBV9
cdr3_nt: TGTGCCAGCAGTTACTTAGGGGCTAGCGGGATGTCAGATACGCAGTATTTT
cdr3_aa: CASSYLGASGMSDTQYF

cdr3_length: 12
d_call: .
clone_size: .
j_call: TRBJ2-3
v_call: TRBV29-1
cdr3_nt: TGCAGCGTTGGGGGGAGCACAGATACGCAGTATTTT
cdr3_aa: CSVGGSTDTQYF

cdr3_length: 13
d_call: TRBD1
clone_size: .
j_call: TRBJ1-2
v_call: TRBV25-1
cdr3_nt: TGTGCCAGCAGGTTCGCAGGGGGGGATGGCTACACCTTC
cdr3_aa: CASRFAGGDGYTF

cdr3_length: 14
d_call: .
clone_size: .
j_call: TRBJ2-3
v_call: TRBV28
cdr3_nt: TGTGCCAGCTCCGGAGTGGGCAGCACAGATACGCAGTATTTT
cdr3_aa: CASSGVGSTDTQYF

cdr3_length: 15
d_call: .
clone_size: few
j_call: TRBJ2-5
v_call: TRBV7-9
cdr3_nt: TGTGCCAGCAGCTTAGCCCCGTATGGTATTGGGACCCAGTACTTC
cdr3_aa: CASSLAPYGIGTQYF

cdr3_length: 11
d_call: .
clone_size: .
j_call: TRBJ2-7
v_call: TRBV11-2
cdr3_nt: TGTGCCAGCAGCCGCGGCTACGAGCAGTACTTC
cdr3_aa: CASSRGYEQYF

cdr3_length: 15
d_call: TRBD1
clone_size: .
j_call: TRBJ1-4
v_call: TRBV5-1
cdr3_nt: TGCGCCAGCAGCCCAGGACAGGGACATAATGAAAAACTGTTTTTT
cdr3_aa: CASSPGQGHNEKLFF